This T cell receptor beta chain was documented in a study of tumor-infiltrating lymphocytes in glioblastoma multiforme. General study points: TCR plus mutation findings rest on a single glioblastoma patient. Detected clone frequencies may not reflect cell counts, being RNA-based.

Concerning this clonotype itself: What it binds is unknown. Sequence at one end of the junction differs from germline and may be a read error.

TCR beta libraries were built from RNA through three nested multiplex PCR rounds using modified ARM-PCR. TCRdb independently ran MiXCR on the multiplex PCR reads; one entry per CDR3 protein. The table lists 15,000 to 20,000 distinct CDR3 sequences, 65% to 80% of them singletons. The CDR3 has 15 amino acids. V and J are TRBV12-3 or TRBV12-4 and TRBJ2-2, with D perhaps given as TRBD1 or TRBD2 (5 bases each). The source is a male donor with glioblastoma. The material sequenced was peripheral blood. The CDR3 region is CASSQGSLNTGDLLF. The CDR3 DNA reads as TGTGCCAGCAGTCAGGGATCTTTGAACACCGGGGATCTGCTTTTT.